The 30 T cell receptor beta chains below all came from one sample that was sequenced in a study of cytomegalovirus exposure and HLA in healthy donors. The study ran its PCR with 60 Vbeta and 13 Jbeta primers. Measured with immunoSEQ multiplex PCR; TCRdb has only the in-frame clones, and not every one. The table shows about 170,000 clones, with roughly three quarters occurring only once. Sequencing was performed on PBMCs. These TCRs come from a woman aged 50 to 65 in good health and CMV-seronegative.

The CDR3 sequence: CASHLSGSVWTGELFF. In DNA form, the CDR3 reads TGTGCCAGCCATCTTAGCGGGAGTGTTTGGACCGGGGAGCTGTTTTTT. J is TRBJ2-2 and V is TRBV28; 9 bases are a match to TRBD2. In germline, CDR1 is MDHEN, CDR2 SYDVKM. The CDR3 consists of 16 residues. Unmatched junction bases numbered 12, after V lost 8 bases and J lost 5 bases. Complete variable domain (other parts from reference TRBV28 and TRBJ2-2): DVKVTQSSRYLVKRTGEKVFLECVQDMDHENMFWYRQDPGLGLRLIYFSYDVKMKEKGDIPEGYSVSREKKERFSLILESASTNQTSMYLCASHLSGSVWTGELFFGEGSRLTVL.

V gene TRBV6-5 combines with J gene TRBJ2-7, with no clear D. The CDR3 loop spans 15 amino acids. The germline V gene has CDR1 MNHEY and CDR2 SVGAGI. V was shortened by 2 bases and J by 3 bases, with 14 bases between the two germline ends. The CDR3 DNA sequence: TGTGCCAGCAGTTACACCAACACATTATACTACGAGCAGTACTTC. This sequence encodes CASSYTNTLYYEQYF.

This sequence joins TRBV29-1 and TRBJ2-7, with D unresolved. In germline, CDR1 is SQVTM, CDR2 ANQGSEA. The CDR3 has 12 amino acids. V lost 1 base to trimming and J lost 1 base, with 5 bases between them. The CDR3 DNA sequence: TGCAGCGTTGAAGTCCCTTCCTACGAGCAGTACTTC. It specifies CSVEVPSYEQYF.

This clone was detected a few times. J is TRBJ1-6 and V is TRBV4-2; 7 bases are shared with TRBD1. The germline CDR1 and CDR2 sequences are LGHNA and YNFKEQ. J lost 5 bases, V lost 1 base, and 5 bases had no gene match. This CDR3 has 16 residues. The CDR3 region is CASSQGQGMNNSPLHF. The CDR3 DNA follows: TGTGCCAGCAGCCAAGGACAGGGCATGAATAATTCACCCCTCCACTTT.

In its sample, this clone was seen a few times. This rearrangement joins TRBV4-2 to TRBJ2-7, with D perhaps TRBD1 (5 bases). Germline lookup yields CDR1 LGHNA and CDR2 YNFKEQ. The CDR3 loop spans 17 amino acids. V dropped 1 base and J dropped 0 bases, with 16 bases sitting between them. CDR3 amino acids: CASSQAARRVSSYEQYF. DNA of the CDR3: TGTGCCAGCAGCCAAGCTGCACGCAGGGTGAGCTCCTACGAGCAGTACTTC.

Only a few counts were recorded for this clone. Other DNA sequences within the sample encode an identical CDR3. The J gene is TRBJ2-7, the V gene TRBV18; 10 bases are shared with TRBD1. V shed 8 bases, J shed 3 bases, and the junction held 4 bases outside the gene matches. This CDR3 contains 13 residues. Germline V gene data show CDR1 as KGHSH and CDR2 as LQKENI. The CDR3 nucleotides are TGTGCCAGCACCGGACAGGGGGTCTACGAGCAGTACTTC. It specifies CASTGQGVYEQYF.

This clone has only a few counts. The chain links TRBV19 to TRBJ2-7; TRBD1 might be the D (5 bases). V was cut by 1 base and J by 3 bases, with 13 bases left in between. In germline, CDR1 is LNHDA, CDR2 SQIVND (reference sequence). The CDR3 totals 15 residues. CDR3 bases: TGTGCCAGTAGTATAGGTAGGGGCAGGGTCTACGAGCAGTACTTC. As protein: CASSIGRGRVYEQYF.

V gene TRBV2 combines with J gene TRBJ1-1; 9 bases agree with TRBD1. The CDR3 loop spans 15 amino acids. V gave up 4 bases and J gave up 1 base; unmatched junction bases: 4. Germline V gives CDR1 SNHLY, CDR2 FYNNEI. The CDR3 reads CASSGWGQGNTEAFF. The CDR3 DNA reads TGTGCCAGCAGTGGGTGGGGACAGGGGAACACTGAAGCTTTCTTT.

The chain carries TRBV30 and TRBJ1-1; D gene ambiguous. V was shortened by 4 bases and J by 1 base, with 4 bases between the two germline ends. The CDR3 spans 11 residues. The germline V gene has CDR1 GTSNPN and CDR2 SVGIG (reference sequence). The CDR3 DNA follows: TGTGCCTGGAAACAGAACACTGAAGCTTTCTTT. Translation gives CAWKQNTEAFF.

This chain uses TRBV4-3 with TRBJ1-6; D is possibly TRBD1 (6 bases). The CDR3 totals 15 residues. The germline gives CDR1 LGHNA, CDR2 YSLEER. The V end was cut by 5 bases, the J end by 5 bases, with 13 bases between. The CDR3 region has the DNA TGCGCCAGCAGCACAGGGAAAATGAATAATTCACCCCTCCACTTT. This translates into CASSTGKMNNSPLHF.

This clone was seen only once. The identical CDR3 is also encoded by other nucleotide sequences in the sample. V is TRBV9 and J is TRBJ2-1; possibly TRBD2 for D (6 bases). CDR3 length: 15 amino acids. The germline gives CDR1 SGDLS, CDR2 YYNGEE. The ends were cut back, 0 bases at V and 4 bases at J, with 11 bases in the middle. The CDR3 loop is CASSVVAGGYNEQFF. The CDR3 DNA follows: TGTGCCAGCAGCGTAGTAGCCGGGGGATACAATGAGCAGTTCTTC.

In DNA form, the CDR3 reads TGTGCCTGGAGTCCACAGGGGGAAGCTTTCTTT. As protein: CAWSPQGEAFF. This rearrangement joins TRBV30 to TRBJ1-1; 7 bases fit TRBD1. CDR3 length: 11 residues. Germline lookup yields CDR1 GTSNPN and CDR2 SVGIG (reference sequence). J gave up 8 bases and V 2 bases, and 2 bases lay outside the gene matches.

This chain uses TRBV15 with TRBJ1-4; TRBD1 matches at 8 bases. Germline V gene data show CDR1 as LNHNV and CDR2 as YYDKDF (reference sequence). Germline trimming cut 4 bases from V and 8 bases from J; bases unmatched to any gene: 6. CDR3 length: 14 residues. CDR3 protein: CATSTRGRGEKLFF. In nucleotides, the CDR3 is TGTGCCACCAGCACCAGGGGGCGCGGGGAAAAACTGTTTTTT.

The genes are TRBV7-8 and TRBJ1-3, with D hard to call. Germline CDR1 and CDR2: SGHVS and FQNEAQ. The CDR3 is made up of 14 amino acids. The V end lost 5 bases, the J end lost 0 bases, and 8 bases lay between the germline ends. CDR3 bases: TGTGCCAGCAGCCCGACTGACTCTGGAAACACCATATATTTT. This translates into CASSPTDSGNTIYF.

V is TRBV4-2 and J is TRBJ1-2, with D uncertain. Germline lookup yields CDR1 LGHNA and CDR2 YNFKEQ. The CDR3 contains 12 residues. With 0 bases removed from V and 8 bases from J, the gap between germline ends came to 7 bases. DNA for the CDR3: TGTGCCAGCAGCCAAGACCCCGGGGGCTACACCTTC. This sequence encodes CASSQDPGGYTF.

The V gene is TRBV7-2, the J gene TRBJ2-1, with TRBD2 matching over 11 bases. The CDR3 consists of 17 residues. V dropped 5 bases and J dropped 6; count of bases not matched to a gene: 12. The germline CDR1 and CDR2 sequences are SGHTA and FQGNSA. Here the CDR3 reads CASSRRTGTSGGNEQFF. The CDR3 nucleotides are TGTGCCAGCAGCAGAAGAACCGGGACTAGCGGAGGCAATGAGCAGTTCTTC.

The chain is built from TRBV6-1 and TRBJ2-1; the D gene is possibly TRBD1 (6 bases). V dropped 6 bases and J dropped 0 bases, with 12 bases sitting between them. This CDR3 comprises 15 residues. Germline V CDR1 and CDR2: MNHNS, SASEGT. Written as DNA, the CDR3 is TGTGCCAGCAGGACTGGGGGCGGCTCCTACAATGAGCAGTTCTTC. Protein sequence: CASRTGGGSYNEQFF.

This rearrangement joins TRBV28 to TRBJ1-2, with D hard to call. V gave up 4 bases and J gave up 4 bases, with 10 bases separating them. The CDR3 is made up of 13 amino acids. The germline V gene encodes CDR1 MDHEN and CDR2 SYDVKM. The CDR3 is CASSSSAAYGYTF. CDR3 bases: TGTGCCAGCAGTTCCTCGGCGGCCTATGGCTACACCTTC.

V and J are TRBV28 and TRBJ2-1, with D perhaps matching TRBD2 (7 bases). V dropped 1 base and J dropped 1 base, with 17 bases sitting between them. The CDR3 has 18 residues. The V gene's germline CDR1 is MDHEN and CDR2 SYDVKM. CDR3 amino acids: CASSLSSGGQQSYNEQFF. The DNA of the CDR3 is TGTGCCAGCAGTTTATCTAGCGGTGGACAGCAGTCCTACAATGAGCAGTTCTTC.

The chain links TRBV14 to TRBJ2-7; TRBD2 agrees at 11 bases. Germline CDR1 SGHDN, CDR2 FVKESK. This CDR3 is 14 amino acids long. The V gene end was trimmed by 5 bases and the J gene end by 7 bases; junction bases not matched to a gene: 7. The CDR3 DNA is TGTGCCAGCAGCATCATAGCGGGGGGGTCTGAGCAGTACTTC. Translating it yields CASSIIAGGSEQYF.

The genes are TRBV2 and TRBJ2-3; 10 nucleotides agree with TRBD2. The CDR3 extends over 15 amino acids. V was clipped by 2 bases and J by 4 bases; unmatched bases: 3. Germline assignment: CDR1 SNHLY and CDR2 FYNNEI. In nucleotides, the CDR3 is TGTGCCAGCAGTGAACAGCGGGGGGGCGCAGATACGCAGTATTTT. Amino acids: CASSEQRGGADTQYF.

The chain employs TRBV28 and TRBJ2-7; a possible D gene is TRBD2 (6 bases). In germline, CDR1 is MDHEN, CDR2 SYDVKM. This CDR3 comprises 13 residues. Trimming removed 2 bases at V and 4 bases at J, with 9 bases between. CDR3 region: CASSLRGTYEQYF. The CDR3 DNA sequence: TGTGCCAGCAGTTTACGCGGGACGTACGAGCAGTACTTC.

CDR3 DNA: TGTGCCAGCAGCTTAGTAGGGCCGGGGGACACTGAAGCTTTCTTT. Translation: CASSLVGPGDTEAFF. The chain uses TRBV7-2 and TRBJ1-1; a possible D gene is TRBD1 (5 bases). The CDR3 is 15 residues long. Per the germline V gene, CDR1 is SGHTA and CDR2 is FQGNSA. Trimming left V 1 base short and J 3 bases short, with 12 bases between.

The chain joins TRBV7-2 to TRBJ2-3, with TRBD2 as a possible D gene (6 bases). The CDR3 has 16 residues. The germline V and J ends were trimmed by 5 bases and 4 bases, with 19 bases remaining between them. Germline V gene data show CDR1 as SGHTA and CDR2 as FQGNSA. The CDR3 nucleotides read TGTGCCAGCAGCCTAAGGTCGAGCGGGTCCCCAGATACGCAGTATTTT. The encoded protein is CASSLRSSGSPDTQYF.

This clone was counted once. The chain's CDR3 is CASSLQGLDYNEQFF. As DNA, the CDR3 is TGTGCCAGCAGCTTACAGGGACTAGACTACAATGAGCAGTTCTTC. The rearrangement joins TRBV7-3 to TRBJ2-1, with 8 bases that match TRBD2. The germline gives CDR1 SGHTA, CDR2 FQGTGA. This CDR3 is built from 15 residues. Trimming took 2 bases from V and 3 from J; bases not matched to a gene: 3.

The chain couples TRBV7-6 to TRBJ1-5, with 10 bases aligning to TRBD1. Trimming at V came to 5 bases and at J to 4 bases, leaving 14 bases not matched to a gene. This CDR3 comprises 18 residues. Germline CDR1 SGHVS, CDR2 FNYEAQ. CDR3 region: CASSARPGTGDQNQPQHF. The CDR3 nucleotides read TGTGCCAGCAGCGCGCGCCCCGGGACAGGGGATCAGAATCAGCCCCAGCATTTT.

The V and J genes are TRBV30 and TRBJ1-4; no definite D call. Germline V gene data show CDR1 as GTSNPN and CDR2 as SVGIG (reference sequence). This CDR3 is built from 14 residues. V was shortened by 2 bases and J by 0 bases, with 7 bases between the two germline ends. CDR3 sequence (DNA): TGTGCCTGGAGTTGGAGGGCAACTAATGAAAAACTGTTTTTT. This gives the protein CAWSWRATNEKLFF.

The gene calls are TRBV18 and TRBJ2-4; D is perhaps TRBD1 (6 bases). With 0 bases removed from V and 7 bases from J, the gap between germline ends came to 7 bases. The germline CDR1 and CDR2 sequences are KGHSH and LQKENI. This CDR3 has 13 amino acids. CDR3 DNA: TGTGCCAGCTCACCACCGCAGGGGAACATTCAGTACTTC. It encodes CASSPPQGNIQYF.

Concerning this clone: Sequence at one end of the junction differs from germline and may be a read error. Other DNA sequences in the same sample also yield this CDR3. The CDR3 coding sequence is TGTGCCACCAGCGTGACAGGGTCTCTTTATAATTCCCCCCTCCACTTT. Residues: CATSVTGSLYNSPLHF. The J gene is TRBJ1-6, the V gene TRBV15, with 7 bases that match TRBD1. Germline V gives CDR1 LNHNV, CDR2 YYDKDF (reference sequence). The CDR3 length is 16 residues.

This chain connects TRBV14 to TRBJ2-1; TRBD2 matches 7 bases. V was pared by 1 base and J by 8 bases, with 14 bases of the junction left unmatched. Germline V lookup: CDR1 SGHDN, CDR2 FVKESK. CDR3 length: 17 amino acids. CDR3 region: CASSQVASGRSIHEQFF. The DNA for the CDR3 is TGTGCCAGCAGCCAAGTGGCTAGCGGAAGGAGCATCCATGAGCAGTTCTTC. The whole variable domain, filled in from reference TRBV14 and TRBJ2-1, reads EAGVTQFPSHSVIEKGQTVTLRCDPISGHDNLYWYRRVMGKEIKFLLHFVKESKQDESGMPNNRFLAERTGGTYSTLKVQPAELEDSGVYFCASSQVASGRSIHEQFFGPGTRLTVL.